This entry concerns a single TCR beta chain. These data originate in a study of OX40 agonist ivuxolimab in advanced cancers. Study as a whole: Head and neck, renal cell, melanoma or hepatocellular carcinoma were the cancers that dose-escalation patients had. The group had a mean age of about 65 years, ranged from roughly 20 to 80, and was 82.7% male.

Only in-frame clones appear in the TCRdb table, and some are missing; sequencing was by immunoSEQ multiplex PCR. This table has about 100,000 clones, under 90% appearing once. Peripheral blood came from all dose cohorts at three timepoints. The sequences come from CD4+ or CD8+ T cells sorted from blood, collected in a trial of the OX40 agonist ivuxolimab. The clonotype comes from an adult with an advanced solid tumor such as melanoma, head and neck, liver or kidney cancer.

The CDR3 here is CASSLEGRGTEAFF. The CDR3 coding sequence is TGTGCCAGCAGCTTAGAAGGCCGAGGGACTGAAGCTTTCTTT. This chain joins TRBV11-2 and TRBJ1-1; D remains ambiguous. Germline assignment: CDR1 SGHAT and CDR2 FQNNGV. This CDR3 region has 14 residues. V lost 0 bases to trimming and J lost 5 bases, with 10 bases between them.